The 4 T cell receptor beta chains in this list originate from one sample, sequenced in a study of cytomegalovirus exposure and HLA in healthy donors. The PCR ran on 60 Vbeta and 13 Jbeta primers. The repertoire was sequenced with immunoSEQ multiplex PCR; TCRdb's copy has only in-frame clones and lacks some. The sample shows 90,000 to 110,000 clones, about 16% of them seen only once. The specimen sequenced was PBMCs. The receptors stem from a female donor in good health and CMV-seronegative.

The chain couples TRBV10-2 to TRBJ1-1, with D unresolved. Germline loops: CDR1 WSHSY, CDR2 SAAADI. Trimming cost V 6 bases and J 8 bases, with 13 bases left between them. The CDR3 spans 12 residues. The CDR3 DNA reads TGCGCCAGCAGGGACTTGAGTCCCGAAGCTTTCTTT. The encoded protein is CASRDLSPEAFF.

The genes are TRBV5-1 and TRBJ1-1, with 10 positions matching TRBD1. This CDR3 has 15 residues. Germline CDR1 reads SGHRS; CDR2 reads YFSETQ. J gave up 6 bases and V 2 bases, and 7 bases lay outside the gene matches. The CDR3 spells CASSLWDRGRPEAFF. The CDR3 DNA reads as TGCGCCAGCAGCTTATGGGACAGGGGCCGACCTGAAGCTTTCTTT.

The rearrangement joins TRBV7-9 to TRBJ1-2; TRBD1 matches at 7 bases. The J segment lost 6 bases and the V segment lost 5 bases, leaving 15 bases of the junction unmatched. Germline V gives CDR1 SEHNR, CDR2 FQNEAQ (reference sequence). The CDR3 is 16 amino acids. CDR3 protein: CASSQTPGGSNDGYTF. CDR3 nucleotides: TGTGCCAGCAGCCAAACACCAGGGGGATCCAATGATGGCTACACCTTC.

The chain is built from TRBV29-1 and TRBJ2-7, with TRBD2 matching over 13 bases. This CDR3 has 14 amino acids. With 4 bases clipped from V and 4 bases from J, the junction kept 4 bases outside the gene matches. CDR1 SQVTM and CDR2 ANQGSEA come from the germline V gene. The CDR3 region has the DNA TGCAGCGTTGCCAGGACTAGCGGGAGTTACGAGCAGTACTTC. Encoded protein: CSVARTSGSYEQYF.